The 2 T cell receptor beta chains reported below all come from one sample, sequenced in a study of OX40 agonist ivuxolimab in advanced cancers. Sequencing used immunoSEQ multiplex PCR; TCRdb keeps in-frame clones, though not all of them. The sample lists some 64,000 clones; roughly 89% were seen once. Sequenced material: CD4+ or CD8+ T cells sorted from blood, taken in a trial of the OX40 agonist ivuxolimab. The source is an adult with an advanced solid tumor such as melanoma, head and neck, liver or kidney cancer.

V is TRBV4-1 and J is TRBJ2-2, with unresolved D. The CDR3 contains 16 residues. From germline, CDR1 is MGHRA and CDR2 YSYEKL. V gave up 0 bases and J gave up 8 bases, with 16 bases separating them. CDR3 sequence reads: CASSQDKITVRGELFF. The CDR3 DNA reads as TGCGCCAGCAGCCAAGATAAGATCACCGTGAGGGGGGAGCTGTTTTTT.

This clone was observed once. The rearrangement uses TRBV4-2 and TRBJ2-5; D perhaps matches TRBD2 (6 bases). Germline V CDR1 and CDR2: LGHNA, YNFKEQ. The length of the CDR3 is 15 residues. Deletions cut 5 bases from V and 4 bases from J, with 17 bases between. CDR3 amino acids: CASSAVGRGVETQYF. CDR3 bases: TGTGCCAGCAGCGCCGTCGGGAGAGGGGTAGAGACCCAGTACTTC.